Below, one TCR beta chain is given with its context. What it recognizes is unknown. The data stem from a study of graft-versus-host responses after intestinal transplantation. As for the study in general: All recipients were transplanted with multivisceral, liver-intestinal, or isolated intestinal grafts. Recipients uniformly received anti-thymocyte globulin induction, followed by tacrolimus and steroids for 2 to 4 years. Study conclusions and caveats: GvH clones were found in recipient marrow; some appeared first in ileum or blood.

The CDR3 extends over 15 amino acids. Germline V CDR1 and CDR2: SGHTA, FQGNSA. Trimming pared 3 bases from V and 2 bases from J, leaving 11 bases between. Profiled with immunoSEQ multiplex PCR; TCRdb holds only in-frame clones, not every one. The repertoire has over 40,000 clones, approximately 95% of them found once; the top ten carry less than 0.65%. This specimen was unstimulated CD8+ T cells sorted from spleen or lymph node cells, taken before transplant. The sequence derives from a human donor who was the organ donor for an intestinal transplant. V usage is TRBV7-2 and J usage is TRBJ2-4; D is undetermined. In DNA, the CDR3 is TGTGCCAGCAGCTTCGTGCCACTGCCCAAAAACATTCAGTACTTC. Amino acids: CASSFVPLPKNIQYF.